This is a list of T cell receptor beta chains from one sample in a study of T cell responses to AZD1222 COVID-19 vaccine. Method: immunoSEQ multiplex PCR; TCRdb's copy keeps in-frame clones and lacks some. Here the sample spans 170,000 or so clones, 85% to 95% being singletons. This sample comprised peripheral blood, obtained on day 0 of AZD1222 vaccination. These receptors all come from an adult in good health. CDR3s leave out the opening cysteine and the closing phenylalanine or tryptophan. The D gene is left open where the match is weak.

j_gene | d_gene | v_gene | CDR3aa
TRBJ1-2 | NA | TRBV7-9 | ASSLSGPSSGYT
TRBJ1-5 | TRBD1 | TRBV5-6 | ASSSGTGLDQPQH
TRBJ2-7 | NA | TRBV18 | ASSPPVASASYEQY
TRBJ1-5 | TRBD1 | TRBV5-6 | ATGDRVRNQPQH
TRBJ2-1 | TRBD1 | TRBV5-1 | ASSFLTGNLNEQF
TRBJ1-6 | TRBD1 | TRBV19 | ASQGQGATYNSPLH
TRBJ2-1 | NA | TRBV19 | ASREQGGNEQF
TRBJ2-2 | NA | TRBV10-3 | ATSDSSTGELF
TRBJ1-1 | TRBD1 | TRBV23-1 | ASSPRGGTGSTPAEAF
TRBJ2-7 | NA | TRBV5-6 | ASSSTGIYEQY
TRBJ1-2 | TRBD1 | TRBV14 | ASSQRQGAIYGYT
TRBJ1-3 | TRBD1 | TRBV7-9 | ASSFIQGAVDTIY
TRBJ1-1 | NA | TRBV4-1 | ASSQEQPTEAF
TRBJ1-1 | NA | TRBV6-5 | ASSLNLQGTEAF
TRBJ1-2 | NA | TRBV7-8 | ASSLEGGTIYGYT
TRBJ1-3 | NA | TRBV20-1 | SASHGVGNTIY
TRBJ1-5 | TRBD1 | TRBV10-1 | ASSGGNNQPQH
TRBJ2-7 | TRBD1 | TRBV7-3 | ASSSDGTGYYEQY
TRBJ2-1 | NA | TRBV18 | ASSPGRARMTSSYNEQF
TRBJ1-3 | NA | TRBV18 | ASRLWGRLGNTIY
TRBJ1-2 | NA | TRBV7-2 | ASRIQGSGGYT
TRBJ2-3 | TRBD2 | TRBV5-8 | ASSRAGGPDTQY
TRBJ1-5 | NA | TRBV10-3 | AISESNQDSNQPQH
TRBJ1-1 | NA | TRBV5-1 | ASSLDMNTEAF
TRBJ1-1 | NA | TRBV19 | ASSQQGPLNTEAF
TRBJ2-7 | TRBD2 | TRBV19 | ASSLAGGQDEQY
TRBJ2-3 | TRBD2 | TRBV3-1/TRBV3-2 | ASSQDGSLAGADTQY
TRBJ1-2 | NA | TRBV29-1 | SVESLELYGYT
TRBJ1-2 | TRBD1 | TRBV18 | ASSPGTDGYT
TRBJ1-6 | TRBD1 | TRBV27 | ASSLKDRGGSPLH
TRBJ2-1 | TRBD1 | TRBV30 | AWSVMRTGGDEQF
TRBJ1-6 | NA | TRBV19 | ASSISSPRAGNSPLH
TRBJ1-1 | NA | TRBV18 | ASSPKTGWAGNTEAF
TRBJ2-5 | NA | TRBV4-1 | ASSLIPGSNQETQY
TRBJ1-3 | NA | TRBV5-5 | ASSLAGIGNTIY
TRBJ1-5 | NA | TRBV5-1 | ASSLAAGGFSNQPQH
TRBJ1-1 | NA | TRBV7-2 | ASSYSPTPNTEAF
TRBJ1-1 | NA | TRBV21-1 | ASSAPGAP
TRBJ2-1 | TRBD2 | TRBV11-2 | ASSGASGGAQDNEQF
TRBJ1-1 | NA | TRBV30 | AWTDGGRNTEAF
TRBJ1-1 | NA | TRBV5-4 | ASSFVLNTEAF
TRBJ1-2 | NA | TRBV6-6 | ASSDYGYT
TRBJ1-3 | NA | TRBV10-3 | ATWQAGTGNTIY
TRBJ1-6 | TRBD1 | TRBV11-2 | ASSPGQGAPLH
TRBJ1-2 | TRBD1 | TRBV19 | ASRKQGAGYGYT
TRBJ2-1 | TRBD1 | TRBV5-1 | ASSLNDRARF
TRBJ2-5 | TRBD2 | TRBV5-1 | ASSSTSGEGTQY
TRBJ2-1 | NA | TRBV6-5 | ASNRLGGNEQF
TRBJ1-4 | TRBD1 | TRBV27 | ASSPKQGRDKLF
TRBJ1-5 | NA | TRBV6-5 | ASTSTNNQPQH
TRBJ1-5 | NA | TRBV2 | ASRRNSNQPQH
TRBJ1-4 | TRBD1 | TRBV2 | ASGARQGAEKLF
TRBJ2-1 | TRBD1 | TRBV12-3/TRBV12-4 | ASRPDRAEQF
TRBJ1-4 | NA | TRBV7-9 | ASSLSSAEKLF
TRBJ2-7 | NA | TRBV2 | ASSASGSEQY
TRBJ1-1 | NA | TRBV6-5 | ASSYTARDSQAF
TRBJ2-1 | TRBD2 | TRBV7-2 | ASSFLAGVFGEQF
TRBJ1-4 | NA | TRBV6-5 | ASKTGSEKLF